This T cell receptor (beta chain) comes out of a study of blood T cell repertoires in COVID-19. At the level of the study: Samples representing acute and convalescent COVID-19 were sourced from the United States, Italy and Spain. PBMCs, B-cell-depleted T cells, or T cells were the source of the cDNA or gDNA that made up the material.

Trimming removed 3 bases from V and 9 bases from J; junction bases left unmatched: 7. This CDR3 is 15 amino acids long. Germline CDR1 SGHRS, CDR2 YFSETQ. Per the study methods: Amplification with reference gene primers provided the estimates of nucleated cell counts. Using immunoSEQ multiplex PCR, the repertoire was profiled, and TCRdb retains in-frame clones only, with some absent. That table furnishes V, J and clone size, whereas the DNA furnished D and trimming. Of 200,000 to 300,000 clones listed, around 92% were seen once; the top ten hold just over 2.5%. This clone was seen a single time. This TCR derives from a person between 18 and 35 years old with COVID-19, enrolled during active disease. The sample was peripheral blood. The J gene is TRBJ2-1, the V gene TRBV5-1, with TRBD2 matching 12 bases. CDR3 sequence (DNA): TGCGCCAGCAGCTCCCTACTAGCGGGAGGAGGTGAGCAGTTCTTC. Translating it yields CASSSLLAGGGEQFF.